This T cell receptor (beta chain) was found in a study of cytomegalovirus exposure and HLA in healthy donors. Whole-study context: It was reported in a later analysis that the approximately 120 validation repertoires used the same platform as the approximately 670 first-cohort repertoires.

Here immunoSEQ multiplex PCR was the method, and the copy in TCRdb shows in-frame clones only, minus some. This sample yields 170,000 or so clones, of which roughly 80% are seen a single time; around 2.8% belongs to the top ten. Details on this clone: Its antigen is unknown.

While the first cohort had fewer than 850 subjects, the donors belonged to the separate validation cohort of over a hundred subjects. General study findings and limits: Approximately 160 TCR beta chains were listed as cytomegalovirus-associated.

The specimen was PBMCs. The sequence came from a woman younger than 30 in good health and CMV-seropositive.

CDR3 nucleotides: TGCGCCAGCAGCCAGGGGGGGGGTTCCCTCACCGGGGAGCTGTTTTTT. The encoded protein is CASSQGGGSLTGELFF. This chain joins TRBV4-1 and TRBJ2-2, with 7 bases fitting TRBD2. The CDR3 loop spans 16 amino acids. The junction had 8 bases not matched to a gene; V was cut back by 3 bases and J by 4 bases. From germline, CDR1 is MGHRA and CDR2 YSYEKL.